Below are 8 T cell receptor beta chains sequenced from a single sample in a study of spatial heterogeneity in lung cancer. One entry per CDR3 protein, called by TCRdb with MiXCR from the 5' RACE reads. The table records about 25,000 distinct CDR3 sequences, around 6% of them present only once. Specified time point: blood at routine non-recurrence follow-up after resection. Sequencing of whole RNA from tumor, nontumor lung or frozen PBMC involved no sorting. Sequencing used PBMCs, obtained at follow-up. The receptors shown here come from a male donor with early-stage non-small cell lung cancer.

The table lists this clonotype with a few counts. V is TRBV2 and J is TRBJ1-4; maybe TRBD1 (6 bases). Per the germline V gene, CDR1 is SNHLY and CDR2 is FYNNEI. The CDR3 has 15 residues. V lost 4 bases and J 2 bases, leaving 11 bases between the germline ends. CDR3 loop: CASSVQGGTNEKLFF. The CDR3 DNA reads TGTGCCAGCAGTGTACAGGGTGGCACTAATGAAAAACTGTTTTTT.

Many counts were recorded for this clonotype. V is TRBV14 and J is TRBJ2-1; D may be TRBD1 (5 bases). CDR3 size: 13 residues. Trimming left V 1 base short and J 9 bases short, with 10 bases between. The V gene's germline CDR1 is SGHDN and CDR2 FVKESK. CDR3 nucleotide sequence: TGTGCCAGCAGCCAAGGGGGCAGGACTGAGCAGTTCTTC. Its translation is CASSQGGRTEQFF.

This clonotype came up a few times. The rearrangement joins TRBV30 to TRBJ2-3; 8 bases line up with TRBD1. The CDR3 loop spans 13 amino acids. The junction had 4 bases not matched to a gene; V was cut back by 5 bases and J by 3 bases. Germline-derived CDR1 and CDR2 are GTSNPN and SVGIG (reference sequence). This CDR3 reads CAWQQGGTDTQYF. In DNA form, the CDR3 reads TGTGCCTGGCAACAGGGGGGAACAGATACGCAGTATTTT.

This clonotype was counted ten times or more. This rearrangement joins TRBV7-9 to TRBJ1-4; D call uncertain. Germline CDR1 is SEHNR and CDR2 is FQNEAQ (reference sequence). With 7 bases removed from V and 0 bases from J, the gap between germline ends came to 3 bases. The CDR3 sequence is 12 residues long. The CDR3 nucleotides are TGTGCCAGCACTGCAACTAATGAAAAACTGTTTTTT. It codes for CASTATNEKLFF.

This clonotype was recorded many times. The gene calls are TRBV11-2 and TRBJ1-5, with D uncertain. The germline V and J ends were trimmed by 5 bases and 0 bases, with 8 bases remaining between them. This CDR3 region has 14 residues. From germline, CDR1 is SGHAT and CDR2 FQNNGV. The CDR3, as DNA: TGTGCCAGCAGCCTACAACCTAGCAATCAGCCCCAGCATTTT. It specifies CASSLQPSNQPQHF.

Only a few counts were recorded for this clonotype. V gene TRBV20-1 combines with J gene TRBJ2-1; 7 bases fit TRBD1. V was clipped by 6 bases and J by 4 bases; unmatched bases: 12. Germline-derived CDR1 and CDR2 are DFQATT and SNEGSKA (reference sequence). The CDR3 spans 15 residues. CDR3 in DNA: TGCAGTGCACCTTTTCCCGGGACAGCATACAATGAGCAGTTCTTC. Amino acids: CSAPFPGTAYNEQFF.

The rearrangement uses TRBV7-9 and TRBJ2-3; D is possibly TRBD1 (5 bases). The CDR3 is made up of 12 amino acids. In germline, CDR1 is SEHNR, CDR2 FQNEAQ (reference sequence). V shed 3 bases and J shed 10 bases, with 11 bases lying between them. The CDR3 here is CASSFQGFAQYF. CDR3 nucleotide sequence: TGTGCCAGCAGCTTTCAGGGTTTCGCGCAGTATTTT.

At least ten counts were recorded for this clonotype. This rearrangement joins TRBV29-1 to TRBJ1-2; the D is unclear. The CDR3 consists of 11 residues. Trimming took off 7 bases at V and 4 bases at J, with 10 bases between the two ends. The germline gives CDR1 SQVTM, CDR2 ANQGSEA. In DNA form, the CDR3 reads TGCAGCGCTGGATACGGCTATGGCTACACCTTC. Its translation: CSAGYGYGYTF.